This T cell receptor beta chain stems from a study of beta chain features in type 1 diabetes. Study-wide findings and caveats: Patients' naive, central memory and Treg TCRB repertoires seemed closer to one another than those of healthy donors. The influence of HLA type on TCRB rearrangement stayed undetermined. Patients with Type 1 diabetes showed moderately but significantly shorter TCRB CDR3s in all four CD4+ subsets.

As every portion of the isolated RNA was reverse transcribed, the sequencing read expressed TCRB transcripts. Assay used: immunoSEQ multiplex PCR; TCRdb lists only in-frame clones, some missing. The repertoire holds under 450,000 clones, 14% seen once, with roughly 0.036% in the top ten. This clone was observed a handful of times. Antigen unknown. The CDR3 spans 14 residues. Germline V gene lookup returns CDR1 SNHLY and CDR2 FYNNEI. V was cut by 6 bases and J by 2 bases, with 8 bases left in between. The sample consisted of naive CD4+ T cells from blood. This chain links TRBV2 with TRBJ2-6; no definite D call. This TCR was sampled from a man younger than 45 in good health. DNA for the CDR3: TGTGCCAGCAGCCTACTGACTGGGGCCAACGTCCTGACTTTC. This sequence encodes CASSLLTGANVLTF.